The rows below give T cell receptor beta chains drawn from one sample of a study of blood T cell repertoires in COVID-19. Some clones are missing from TCRdb's copy, which holds only in-frame ones; the method was immunoSEQ multiplex PCR. The sample carries about 140,000 clones, 87% recorded once. Sequencing input: peripheral blood. The source is a man in his forties or fifties with active COVID-19. Each CDR3 is given without its conserved first and last residue.

TRBJ1-1,TRBV6-6,ASSLTGGEAF
TRBJ2-1,TRBV7-8,ASSPLETSYNEQF
TRBJ1-6,TRBV29-1,SATVGTGDSPLH
TRBJ1-3,TRBV10-3,AISPTQGHRAGNTIY
TRBJ2-7,TRBV5-1,ASSLRTGGANEQY
TRBJ1-1,TRBV9,ASSVEAGGNTEAF
TRBJ2-3,TRBV11-2,ASSLSGILQY
TRBJ2-7,TRBV18,ASSPAARQGSYEQY
TRBJ1-5,TRBV6-1,ASSDGDRGPYQPQH
TRBJ2-1,TRBV5-4,ASSQVMSDEQF
TRBJ2-7,TRBV12-5,ASGLPTRGRLSEQY
TRBJ2-3,TRBV10-2,ASTKRRGTSTDTQY
TRBJ2-1,TRBV6-1,ASSEAMGRGEQF
TRBJ2-1,TRBV7-2,ASSSGGLRNEQF
TRBJ2-3,TRBV19,ASSIASGGATDTQY
TRBJ1-3,TRBV6-1,ASSGGQSGAGNTIY
TRBJ1-2,TRBV12-3/TRBV12-4,ASTERAYGYT
TRBJ2-4,TRBV19,ASSSSGKNIQY
TRBJ2-1,TRBV7-3,ASSLNGGSQF
TRBJ1-2,TRBV6-5,ASRRGQGSGYT
TRBJ1-2,TRBV12-3/TRBV12-4,ASSFRNVYGYT
TRBJ1-1,TRBV18,ASSLLGRNTEAF
TRBJ1-3,TRBV25-1,ASSDSTGDRGGNTIY
TRBJ1-1,TRBV7-2,ASSLASSTEAF
TRBJ2-5,TRBV5-1,ASSRSPLAGGQETQY
TRBJ1-3,TRBV19,ASTPTSSGNTIY
TRBJ1-2,TRBV6-2/TRBV6-3,ASSYSTRRIYGYT
TRBJ1-2,TRBV5-6,ASSSYDANYGYT
TRBJ2-3,TRBV6-5,AGTGTGSDTQY
TRBJ2-7,TRBV6-6,ASTTGGGNYEQY
TRBJ1-1,TRBV28,ASSLDWGRGGTEAF
TRBJ1-1,TRBV4-2,AVRGSTEAF
TRBJ2-2,TRBV6-6,ASKDRGPGELF
TRBJ2-5,TRBV10-1,ASSEVEGPPYQETQY
TRBJ1-2,TRBV10-1,ASRRTETQYGYT
TRBJ2-7,TRBV15,ATSRGGQGGEQY
TRBJ2-7,TRBV12-3/TRBV12-4,ASSFGGGEQY
TRBJ2-2,TRBV6-5,ACSRGQGRSGELF
TRBJ1-2,TRBV4-1,ASSQELYSGTGPRSYGYT
TRBJ2-5,TRBV3-1/TRBV3-2,ASSQREAATQY
TRBJ2-5,TRBV9,ASNHQTGEGETQY
TRBJ2-7,TRBV18,ASSQAGGAYEQY
TRBJ1-6,TRBV2,ASRGDSNSPLH
TRBJ1-1,TRBV10-3,ATTGRGSTEAF
TRBJ1-5,TRBV28,ASSYTGPGNQPQH
TRBJ2-7,TRBV4-3,ASSLSWGGPLYEQY
TRBJ1-2,TRBV5-1,ASSLDGYYGYT
TRBJ1-6,TRBV7-9,ASSLGAASYNSPLH
TRBJ2-5,TRBV3-1/TRBV3-2,ASSPGSGSGGQETQY
TRBJ2-5,TRBV5-1,ASSPRDSQETQY
TRBJ2-7,TRBV5-1,ASSLAGTGVYEQY
TRBJ1-1,TRBV19,ASSRVVTEAF